The 18 T cell receptor beta chains below were found in one sample sequenced in a study of beta chain features in type 1 diabetes. Study-level results: Moderately but significantly shorter TCRB CDR3s were found in Type 1 diabetes patients in all four CD4+ subsets.

Sequencing targeted expressed TCRB transcripts, as all isolated RNA had been reverse transcribed. The data were produced by immunoSEQ multiplex PCR, yet TCRdb's version contains in-frame clones alone and is incomplete. The sample lists some 150,000 clones; roughly 9% were seen once. Which antigens these TCRs recognize remains unknown. The sample taken for sequencing was central memory CD4+ T cells from blood. These receptors came from a woman aged 25 to 39 with type 1 diabetes.

The rearrangement joins TRBV29-1 to TRBJ2-5; 8 positions match TRBD2. With V trimmed by 4 bases and J by 0 bases, 10 bases remained unmatched. This CDR3 spans 16 amino acids. Germline CDR1 and CDR2: SQVTM and ANQGSEA. CDR3 sequence (DNA): TGCAGCGTTGTTAAGGCCGCTAGCGGGTACCAAGAGACCCAGTACTTC. As protein: CSVVKAASGYQETQYF. Using reference TRBV29-1 and TRBJ2-5 for the parts outside the CDR3, the full variable domain is SAVISQKPSRDICQRGTSLTIQCQVDSQVTMMFWYRQQPGQSLTLIATANQGSEATYESGFVIDKFPISRPNLTFSTLTVSNMSPEDSSIYLCSVVKAASGYQETQYFGPGTRLLVL.

CDR3 sequence reads: CASSQRTGSSYEQYF. In DNA, the CDR3 is TGTGCCAGCAGCCAAAGGACAGGGTCCTCCTACGAGCAGTACTTC. J is TRBJ2-7 and V is TRBV7-9, with 8 nucleotides matching TRBD1. The CDR3 is 15 residues long. Germline lookup yields CDR1 SEHNR and CDR2 FQNEAQ (reference sequence). V dropped 5 bases and J dropped 0; count of bases not matched to a gene: 6. Full variable domain (outside the CDR3, taken from reference TRBV7-9 and TRBJ2-7): DTGVSQNPRHKITKRGQNVTFRCDPISEHNRLYWYRQTLGQGPEFLTYFQNEAQLEKSRLLSDRFSAERPKGSFSTLEIQRTEQGDSAMYLCASSQRTGSSYEQYFGPGTRLTVT.

This clone was seen a few times. The chain recombines TRBV19 with TRBJ1-1; 7 nucleotides line up with TRBD1. V gave up 5 bases and J gave up 11 bases; unmatched junction bases: 8. The CDR3 spans 12 residues. The germline V gene has CDR1 LNHDA and CDR2 SQIVND (reference sequence). The CDR3 sequence: CASSAGQMAAFF. The CDR3 coding sequence is TGTGCCAGTAGTGCGGGACAGATGGCGGCTTTCTTT.

The chain is built from TRBV5-1 and TRBJ1-1; D is uncertain. This CDR3 has 13 amino acids. Deletions cut 5 bases from V and 1 base from J, with 9 bases between. Germline CDR1 and CDR2: SGHRS and YFSETQ. The CDR3 region is CASREQTNTEAFF. In DNA form, the CDR3 reads TGCGCCAGCAGGGAACAGACGAACACTGAAGCTTTCTTT.

This clone was seen repeatedly, ten times or more. The chain links TRBV11-2 to TRBJ2-3, with D maybe TRBD2 (6 bases). This CDR3 spans 15 amino acids. V dropped 1 base and J dropped 0 bases, with 8 bases sitting between them. Germline V gene data show CDR1 as SGHAT and CDR2 as FQNNGV. The CDR3 sequence is CASSLVGTSTDTQYF. CDR3 nucleotides: TGTGCCAGCAGCTTAGTCGGGACTAGCACAGATACGCAGTATTTT.

This chain links TRBV7-8 with TRBJ1-2, with 10 bases lining up with TRBD1. This CDR3 region has 15 residues. With 7 bases clipped from V and 5 bases from J, the junction kept 10 bases outside the gene matches. The V gene's germline CDR1 is SGHVS and CDR2 FQNEAQ. CDR3 residues: CASIQLPGQGYGYTF. CDR3 DNA sequence: TGTGCCAGCATACAATTACCGGGACAGGGGTATGGCTACACCTTC.

In this sample, this clone turned up a few times. CDR3 residues: CASSLSLAADTQYF. DNA of the CDR3: TGTGCCAGCAGCTTAAGTCTAGCCGCAGATACGCAGTATTTT. This rearrangement joins TRBV7-3 to TRBJ2-3, with a tentative D call TRBD2 (5 bases). Germline values: CDR1 SGHTA, CDR2 FQGTGA. Trimming left V 1 base short and J 4 bases short, with 9 bases between. This CDR3 region has 14 residues.

This clone was observed a few times. The genes are TRBV4-1 and TRBJ1-2; D ambiguous. The V gene's germline CDR1 is MGHRA and CDR2 YSYEKL. The V end was cut by 1 base, the J end by 1 base, with 10 bases between. This CDR3 has 15 amino acids. The CDR3, as DNA: TGCGCCAGCAGCCAAGCTTCAACATTTAACTATGGCTACACCTTC. Translating it yields CASSQASTFNYGYTF.

The chain links TRBV19 to TRBJ2-1; TRBD1 agrees at 8 bases. Germline V gene sequence: CDR1 LNHDA, CDR2 SQIVND (reference sequence). Trimming took 5 bases from V and 6 from J; bases not matched to a gene: 6. The CDR3 contains 14 residues. This CDR3 reads CASSPGQVTNEQFF. Written as DNA, the CDR3 is TGTGCCAGTAGTCCGGGACAGGTAACCAATGAGCAGTTCTTC.

This clone turned up a few times. The rearrangement links TRBV19 to TRBJ2-3; 8 nucleotides line up with TRBD2. The J segment lost 4 bases and the V segment lost 6 bases, leaving 9 bases of the junction unmatched. The CDR3 sequence is 15 residues long. Germline V gene sequence: CDR1 LNHDA, CDR2 SQIVND (reference sequence). The CDR3 sequence is CASSNQGLGPDTQYF. The CDR3 bases are TGTGCCAGTAGCAACCAGGGACTAGGTCCAGATACGCAGTATTTT.

The V and J genes are TRBV6-1 and TRBJ2-7; D is perhaps TRBD2 (6 bases). The V end was cut by 1 base, the J end by 3 bases, with 13 bases between. The CDR3 has 15 residues. Germline CDR1 MNHNS, CDR2 SASEGT. DNA of the CDR3: TGTGCCAGCAGTGAAGTTGCGGGAACCATCTACGAGCAGTACTTC. Its translation is CASSEVAGTIYEQYF.

A few counts support this clone. V usage is TRBV29-1 and J usage is TRBJ1-2; D gene unclear. Looked up from germline, CDR1 is SQVTM and CDR2 is ANQGSEA. V dropped 6 bases and J dropped 4 bases, with 21 bases sitting between them. The CDR3 loop spans 15 amino acids. This CDR3 reads CSVSLDGYEGYGYTF. As DNA, the CDR3 is TGCAGCGTATCTTTGGACGGATACGAGGGCTATGGCTACACCTTC.

V and J are TRBV11-3 and TRBJ1-2; no reliable D call. The germline CDR1 and CDR2 sequences are SGHNT and YENEEA. The CDR3 extends over 13 amino acids. V lost 3 bases to trimming and J lost 3 bases, with 8 bases between them. CDR3 region: CASSFQQDYGYTF. In nucleotides, the CDR3 is TGTGCCAGCAGCTTTCAGCAGGACTATGGCTACACCTTC.

This clone was detected a few times. The rearrangement links TRBV5-6 to TRBJ2-3; no reliable D call. The CDR3 runs 14 residues. Germline V gene data show CDR1 as SGHDT and CDR2 as YYEEEE. V shed 6 bases and J shed 1 base, with 12 bases lying between them. DNA for the CDR3: TGTGCCAGCACACGAGATGGGCGCACAGATACGCAGTATTTT. This gives the protein CASTRDGRTDTQYF.

This clone was recorded a few times. The CDR3 reads CASTADRNTEAFF. The CDR3 nucleotides are TGTGCCAGCACCGCGGACAGGAACACTGAAGCTTTCTTT. The chain employs TRBV7-3 and TRBJ1-1, with D possibly being TRBD1 (6 bases). Germline loops: CDR1 SGHTA, CDR2 FQGTGA. The germline V and J ends were trimmed by 7 bases and 1 base, with 10 bases remaining between them. The CDR3 consists of 13 residues.

This clone showed up just a few times. V usage is TRBV27 and J usage is TRBJ2-5; TRBD1 matches at 9 bases. The assigned J gene may be wrong: the sequence end matches TRBJ2-7 better. CDR1 MNHEY and CDR2 SMNVEV come from the germline V gene (reference sequence). The CDR3 is 13 residues long. CDR3 DNA: TGTGCCAGCAGGACGACAGGGGGCTACGAGCAGTACTTC. This sequence encodes CASRTTGGYEQYF.

The chain uses TRBV5-4 and TRBJ2-3; tentatively, D is TRBD2 (5 bases). This CDR3 has 14 residues. Deletions cut 4 bases from V and 2 bases from J, with 11 bases between. Per the germline V gene, CDR1 is SGHNT and CDR2 is YYREEE (reference sequence). As DNA, the CDR3 is TGTGCCAGCAGCCCCGGGATTGACACAGATACGCAGTATTTT. This translates into CASSPGIDTDTQYF.

This clone was observed a handful of times. The chain combines TRBV29-1 with TRBJ2-1, with D possibly TRBD2 on 7 matching bases. Trimming removed 3 bases at V and 0 bases at J, with 18 bases between. The germline V gene has CDR1 SQVTM and CDR2 ANQGSEA. CDR3 length: 17 amino acids. CDR3 coding DNA: TGCAGCGTTGAGGGGGGGGTAGGGGGATTCTCCTACAATGAGCAGTTCTTC. Residues: CSVEGGVGGFSYNEQFF.